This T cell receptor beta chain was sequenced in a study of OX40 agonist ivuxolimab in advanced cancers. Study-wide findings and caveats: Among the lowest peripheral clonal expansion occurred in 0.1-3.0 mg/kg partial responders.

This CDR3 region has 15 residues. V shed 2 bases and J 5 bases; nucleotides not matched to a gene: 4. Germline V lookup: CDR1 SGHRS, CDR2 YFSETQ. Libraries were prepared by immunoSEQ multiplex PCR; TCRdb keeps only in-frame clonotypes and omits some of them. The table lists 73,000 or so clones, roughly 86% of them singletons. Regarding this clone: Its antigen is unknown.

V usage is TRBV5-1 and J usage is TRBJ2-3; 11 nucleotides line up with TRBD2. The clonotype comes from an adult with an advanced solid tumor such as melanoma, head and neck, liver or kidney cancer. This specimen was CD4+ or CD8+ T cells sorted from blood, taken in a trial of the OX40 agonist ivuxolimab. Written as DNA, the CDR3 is TGCGCCAGCAGCTTCCTAGCGGGGGGCGGAGATACGCAGTATTTT. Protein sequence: CASSFLAGGGDTQYF.